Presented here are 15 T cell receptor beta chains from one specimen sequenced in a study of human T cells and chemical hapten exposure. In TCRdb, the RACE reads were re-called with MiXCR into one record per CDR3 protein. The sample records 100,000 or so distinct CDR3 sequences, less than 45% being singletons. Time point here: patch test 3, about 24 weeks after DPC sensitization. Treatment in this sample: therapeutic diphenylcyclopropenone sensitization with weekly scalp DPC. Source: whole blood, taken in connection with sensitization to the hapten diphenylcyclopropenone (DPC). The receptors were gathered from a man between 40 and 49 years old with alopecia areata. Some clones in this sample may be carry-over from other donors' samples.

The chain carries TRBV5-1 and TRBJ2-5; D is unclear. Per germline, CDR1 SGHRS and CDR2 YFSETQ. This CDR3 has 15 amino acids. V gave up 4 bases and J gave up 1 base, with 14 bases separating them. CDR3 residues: CASSPAGFPQETQYF. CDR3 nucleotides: TGCGCCAGCAGCCCCGCAGGTTTCCCCCAAGAGACCCAGTACTTC.

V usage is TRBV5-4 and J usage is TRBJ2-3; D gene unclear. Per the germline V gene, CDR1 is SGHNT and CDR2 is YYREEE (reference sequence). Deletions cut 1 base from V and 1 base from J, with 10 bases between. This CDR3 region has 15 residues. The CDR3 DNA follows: TGTGCCAGCAGCTTGAAGAACAGAGGCACAGATACGCAGTATTTT. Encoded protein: CASSLKNRGTDTQYF.

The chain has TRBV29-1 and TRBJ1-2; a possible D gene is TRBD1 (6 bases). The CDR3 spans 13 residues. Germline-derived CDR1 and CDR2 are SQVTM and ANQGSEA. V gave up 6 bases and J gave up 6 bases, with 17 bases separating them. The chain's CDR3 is CSVPGGRPDGYTF. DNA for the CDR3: TGCAGCGTCCCTGGGGGGCGTCCCGATGGCTACACCTTC.

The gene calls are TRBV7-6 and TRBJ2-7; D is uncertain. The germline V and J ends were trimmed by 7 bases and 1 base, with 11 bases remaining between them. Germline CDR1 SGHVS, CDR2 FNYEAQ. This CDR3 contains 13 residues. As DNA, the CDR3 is TGTGCCAGCACTCAAAAGGTTTCCTACGAGCAGTACGTC. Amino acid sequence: CASTQKVSYEQYV.

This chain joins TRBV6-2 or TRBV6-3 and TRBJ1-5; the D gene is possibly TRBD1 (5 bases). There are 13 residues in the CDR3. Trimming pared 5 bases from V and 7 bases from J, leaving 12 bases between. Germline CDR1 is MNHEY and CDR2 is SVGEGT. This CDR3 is CASSTGFWQPQHF. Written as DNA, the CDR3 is TGTGCCAGCAGTACAGGCTTCTGGCAGCCCCAGCATTTT.

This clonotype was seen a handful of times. Written as DNA, the CDR3 is TGCAGTGCGGGAGGAGGGGATCAGCCCCAGCATTTT. Protein product: CSAGGGDQPQHF. The chain is built from TRBV20-1 and TRBJ1-5; maybe TRBD1 (5 bases). This CDR3 region has 12 residues. Trimming took 6 bases from V and 5 from J, leaving 11 bases between them. Per germline, CDR1 DFQATT and CDR2 SNEGSKA (reference sequence).

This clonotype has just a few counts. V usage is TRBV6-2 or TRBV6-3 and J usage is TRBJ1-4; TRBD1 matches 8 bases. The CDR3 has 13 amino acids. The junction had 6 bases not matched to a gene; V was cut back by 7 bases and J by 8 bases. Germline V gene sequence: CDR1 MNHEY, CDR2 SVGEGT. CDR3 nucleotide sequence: TGTGCCAGCAAGGACAGGGAAAGCGAAAAACTGTTTTTT. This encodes CASKDRESEKLFF.

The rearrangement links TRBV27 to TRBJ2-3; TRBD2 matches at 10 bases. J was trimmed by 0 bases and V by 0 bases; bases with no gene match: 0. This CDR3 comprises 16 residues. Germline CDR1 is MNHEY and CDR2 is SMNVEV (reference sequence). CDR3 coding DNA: TGTGCCAGCAGTTTATCGACTAGCGGGAGCACAGATACGCAGTATTTT. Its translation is CASSLSTSGSTDTQYF.

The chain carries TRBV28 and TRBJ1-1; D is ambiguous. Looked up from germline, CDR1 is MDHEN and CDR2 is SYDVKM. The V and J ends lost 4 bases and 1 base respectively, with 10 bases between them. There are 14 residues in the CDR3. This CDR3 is CASSSFGRNTEAFF. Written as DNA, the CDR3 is TGTGCCAGCAGTTCATTTGGGAGGAACACTGAAGCTTTCTTT.

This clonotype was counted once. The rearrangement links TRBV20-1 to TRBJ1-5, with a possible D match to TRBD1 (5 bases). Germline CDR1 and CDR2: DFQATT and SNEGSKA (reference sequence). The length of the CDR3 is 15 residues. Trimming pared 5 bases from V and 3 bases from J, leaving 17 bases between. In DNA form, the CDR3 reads TGCAGTGCTGCTAGGAGATCCGGGGCCAATCAGCCCCAGCATTTT. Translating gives CSAARRSGANQPQHF.

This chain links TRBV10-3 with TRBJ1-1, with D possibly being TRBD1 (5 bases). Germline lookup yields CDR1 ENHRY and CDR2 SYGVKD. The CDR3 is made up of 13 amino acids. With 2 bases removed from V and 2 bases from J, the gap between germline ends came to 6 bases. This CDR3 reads CAISETGNTEAFF. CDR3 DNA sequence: TGTGCCATCAGTGAGACAGGAAACACTGAAGCTTTCTTT.

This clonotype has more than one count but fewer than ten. The DNA for the CDR3 is TGTGCCAGCAGTTTGGACGGACAGCGCACTGAAGCTTTCTTT. Its translation is CASSLDGQRTEAFF. This chain connects TRBV6-5 to TRBJ1-1; D possibly corresponds to TRBD1 (6 bases). Trimming took 4 bases from V and 4 from J, leaving 13 bases between them. The germline V gene encodes CDR1 MNHEY and CDR2 SVGAGI. The CDR3 has 14 residues.

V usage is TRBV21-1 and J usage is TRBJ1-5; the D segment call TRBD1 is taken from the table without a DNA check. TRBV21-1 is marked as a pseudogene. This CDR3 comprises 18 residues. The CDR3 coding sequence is TGTGCCAGCAGCAAAGGGAAACGGGGGGCACTTGGCAATCAGCCCCAGCATTTT. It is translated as CASSKGKRGALGNQPQHF.

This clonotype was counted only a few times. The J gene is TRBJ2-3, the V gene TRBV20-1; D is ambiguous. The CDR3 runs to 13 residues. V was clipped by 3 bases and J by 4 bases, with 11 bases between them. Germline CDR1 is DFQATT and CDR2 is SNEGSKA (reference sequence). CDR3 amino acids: CSASVLVSDTQYF. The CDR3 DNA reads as TGCAGTGCTAGTGTCCTAGTCTCAGATACGCAGTATTTT.

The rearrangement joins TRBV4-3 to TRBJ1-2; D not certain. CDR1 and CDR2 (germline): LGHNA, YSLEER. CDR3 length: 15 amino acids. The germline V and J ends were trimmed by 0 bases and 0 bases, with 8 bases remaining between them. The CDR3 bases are TGCGCCAGCAGCCAAGACCGGCAGACTAACTATGGCTACACCTTC. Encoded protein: CASSQDRQTNYGYTF.